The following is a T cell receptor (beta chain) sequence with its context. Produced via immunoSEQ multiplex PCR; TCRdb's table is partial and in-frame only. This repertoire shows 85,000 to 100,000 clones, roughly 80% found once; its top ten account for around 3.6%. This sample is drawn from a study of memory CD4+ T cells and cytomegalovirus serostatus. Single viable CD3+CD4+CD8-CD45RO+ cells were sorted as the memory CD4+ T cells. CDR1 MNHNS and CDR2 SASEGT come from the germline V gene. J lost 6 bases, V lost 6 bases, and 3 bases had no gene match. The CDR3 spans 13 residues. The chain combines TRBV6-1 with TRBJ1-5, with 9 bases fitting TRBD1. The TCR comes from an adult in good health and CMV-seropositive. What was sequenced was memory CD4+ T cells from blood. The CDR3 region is CASSTGGGQPQHF. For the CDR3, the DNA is TGTGCCAGCAGCACAGGGGGCGGTCAGCCCCAGCATTTT.